One and the same sample provided the 28 T cell receptor beta chains below, sequenced in a study of glioma-infiltrating T cells. TCR alpha and beta CDR3 regions were amplified from RNA using iRepertoire nested multiplex PCR. TCRdb re-called the multiplex PCR reads with MiXCR, one entry per CDR3 protein. The sample contains 150,000 to 200,000 distinct CDR3 sequences, around 40% of which appear only once. Sequencing used glioma tissue, nonneoplastic brain tissue, or PBMCs (not recorded which). These receptors all come from a human donor with low-grade glioma or glioblastoma, undergoing nonglioma brain surgery, or in good health (not recorded which).

This clonotype was detected ten times or more. The V and J genes are TRBV5-4 and TRBJ2-5; tentatively, D is TRBD1 or TRBD2 (6 bases each). The CDR3 extends over 12 amino acids. Germline V CDR1 and CDR2: SGHNT, YYREEE (reference sequence). The ends were cut back, 5 bases at V and 4 bases at J, with 9 bases in the middle. CDR3 sequence (DNA): TGTGCCAGCAGGGGGGGCGCAGAGACCCAGTACTTC. Its protein is CASRGGAETQYF. The variable domain in full, completed from reference TRBV5-4 and TRBJ2-5, reads ETGVTQSPTHLIKTRGQQVTLRCSSQSGHNTVSWYQQALGQGPQFIFQYYREEENGRGNFPPRFSGLQFPNYSSELNVNALELDDSALYLCASRGGAETQYFGPGTRLLVL.

The table lists this clonotype with a count of one. The V gene is TRBV12-3 or TRBV12-4, the J gene TRBJ2-1, with TRBD1 as a possible D gene (5 bases). The germline V and J ends were trimmed by 3 bases and 2 bases, with 11 bases remaining between them. This CDR3 is 15 amino acids long. Here the CDR3 reads CASSLKGRPYNEQFF. DNA of the CDR3: TGTGCCAGCAGTTTGAAGGGGCGGCCCTACAATGAGCAGTTCTTC.

The chain has TRBV4-1 and TRBJ2-7; D gene unclear. The CDR3 is made up of 15 amino acids. CDR1 MGHRA and CDR2 YSYEKL come from the germline V gene. V shed 4 bases and J shed 3 bases, with 16 bases lying between them. The CDR3 nucleotides read TGCGCCAGCAGCCTCAGCATTCCCCCGGGCTACGAGCAGTACTTC. Residues: CASSLSIPPGYEQYF.

By sample share, this clonotype is medium-sized. This chain joins TRBV28 and TRBJ1-2; the match to TRBD1 covers 7 bases. There are 14 residues in the CDR3. Trimming took 8 bases from V and 5 from J; bases not matched to a gene: 11. Germline-derived CDR1 and CDR2 are MDHEN and SYDVKM. CDR3 sequence: CASERGGLPYGYTF. Written as DNA, the CDR3 is TGTGCCAGCGAACGAGGGGGCCTACCGTATGGCTACACCTTC.

This clonotype was found many times. The chain links TRBV4-2 to TRBJ2-3, with D perhaps matching TRBD1 (5 bases). Trimming pared 6 bases from V and 6 bases from J, leaving 13 bases between. This CDR3 is built from 13 residues. Germline V gene lookup returns CDR1 LGHNA and CDR2 YNFKEQ. Here the CDR3 DNA reads TGTGCCAGCAGACACTTTCAGGGCGATACGCAGTATTTT. Its protein product is CASRHFQGDTQYF.

The chain combines TRBV12-3 or TRBV12-4 with TRBJ2-5; 7 bases are shared with TRBD1. After removal of 6 bases from V and 8 bases from J, the junction contained 12 bases not matched to a gene. The CDR3 is made up of 14 amino acids. In nucleotides, the CDR3 is TGTGCCAGCAGCATGGACAGGTGCCTCAATACCCAGTACTTC. Its protein is CASSMDRCLNTQYF.

This clonotype was counted at least ten times. The chain joins TRBV27 to TRBJ2-7; 7 bases line up with TRBD2. J was trimmed by 11 bases and V by 5 bases; bases with no gene match: 12. The germline V gene has CDR1 MNHEY and CDR2 SMNVEV (reference sequence). This CDR3 has 13 residues. CDR3 loop: CASSLLGRALEYF. CDR3 coding DNA: TGTGCCAGCAGTCTACTAGGGAGGGCGTTGGAGTACTTC.

Turning to this clonotype: A read error may explain this, as a much larger clone is one base away. The rearrangement links TRBV27 to TRBJ2-2, with D possibly called TRBD1 or TRBD2 (6 bases each). The germline V gene has CDR1 MNHEY and CDR2 SMNVEV (reference sequence). The CDR3 loop spans 15 amino acids. In DNA, the CDR3 is TGTGCCAACAGTCTTAGCGGAGGGGGCACCGGGGAGCTGTTTTTT. It encodes CANSLSGGGTGELFF.

V gene TRBV7-2 combines with J gene TRBJ1-5; D gene unclear. The CDR3 length is 14 residues. In germline, CDR1 is SGHTA, CDR2 FQGNSA. The V end lost 3 bases, the J end lost 8 bases, and 14 bases lay between the germline ends. CDR3 protein: CASSLGDLNKPQHF. CDR3 DNA: TGTGCCAGCAGCTTGGGAGACCTGAATAAGCCCCAGCATTTT. The entire variable domain, with the rest obtained from reference TRBV7-2 and TRBJ1-5, is as follows: GAGVSQSPSNKVTEKGKDVELRCDPISGHTALYWYRQSLGQGLEFLIYFQGNSAPDKSGLPSDRFSAERTGGSVSTLTIQRTQQEDSAVYLCASSLGDLNKPQHFGDGTRLSIL.

This clonotype was picked up many times. This chain joins TRBV20-1 and TRBJ2-7, with TRBD2 matching over 11 bases. The CDR3 spans 13 residues. Germline CDR1 reads DFQATT; CDR2 reads SNEGSKA (reference sequence). Losses at the gene ends were 5 bases for V and 5 bases for J; bases not matched to a gene: 5. CDR3 bases: TGCAGTGCTCGGGGACTAGCGGACCACGAGCAGTACTTC. It yields the protein CSARGLADHEQYF.

This clonotype was counted ten times or more. This chain joins TRBV20-1 and TRBJ1-4; 8 nucleotides agree with TRBD1. Germline CDR1 and CDR2: DFQATT and SNEGSKA (reference sequence). With V trimmed by 2 bases and J by 5 bases, 7 bases remained unmatched. The CDR3 totals 15 residues. CDR3 nucleotide sequence: TGCAGTGCTAGAACCGGGACAGGCCAAAATGAAAAACTGTTTTTT. This encodes CSARTGTGQNEKLFF.

This chain joins TRBV20-1 and TRBJ1-1; a possible D gene is TRBD1 (5 bases). Germline assignment: CDR1 DFQATT and CDR2 SNEGSKA (reference sequence). The ends were cut back, 3 bases at V and 14 bases at J, with 16 bases in the middle. The CDR3 runs to 11 residues. The CDR3 reads CSARATGGAFF. DNA for the CDR3: TGCAGTGCTAGGGCGACGGGGGGAGCCTTCTTT.

This rearrangement joins TRBV10-3 to TRBJ1-1, with D possibly matching TRBD1 (5 bases). The CDR3 is 15 amino acids. V lost 0 bases, J lost 5 bases, and 13 bases lay in between. The germline V gene encodes CDR1 ENHRY and CDR2 SYGVKD. The CDR3 nucleotides are TGTGCCATCAGTGAGTCGGAGGGGAAAGGGACTGAAGCTTTCTTT. It is translated as CAISESEGKGTEAFF.

Many counts were recorded for this clonotype. The chain combines TRBV2 with TRBJ1-1; D gene uncertain. The CDR3 runs to 13 residues. V gave up 4 bases and J gave up 6 bases, with 12 bases separating them. The germline CDR1 and CDR2 sequences are SNHLY and FYNNEI. The CDR3, as DNA: TGTGCCAGCAGTGTAGGCTCCTCGCCTGAAGCTTTCTTT. Protein sequence: CASSVGSSPEAFF.

The rearrangement uses TRBV2 and TRBJ2-1, with D uncertain. V lost 7 bases and J lost 4, with 14 bases in between. CDR1 is SNHLY and CDR2 is FYNNEI in the germline V gene. The CDR3 extends over 14 amino acids. The DNA of the CDR3 is TGTGCCAGCACCATAGGTTTCCGGTACAATGAGCAGTTCTTC. Protein: CASTIGFRYNEQFF.

V usage is TRBV29-1 and J usage is TRBJ2-7, with 8 nucleotides matching TRBD1. The V segment lost 6 bases and the J segment 4 bases; nucleotides outside the gene matches: 11. There are 14 residues in the CDR3. Germline CDR1 reads SQVTM; CDR2 reads ANQGSEA. CDR3 in amino acids: CSVAEVQGAYEQYF. The CDR3 region has the DNA TGCAGCGTGGCTGAAGTCCAGGGGGCTTACGAGCAGTACTTC.

The chain is built from TRBV6-2 or TRBV6-3 and TRBJ2-5, with D maybe TRBD1 (5 bases). The germline V gene has CDR1 MNHEY and CDR2 SVGEGT. The CDR3 consists of 13 residues. The V gene lost 6 bases and the J gene lost 1 base, with 9 bases spanning the gap. The CDR3, as DNA: TGTGCCAGCAGGCCAAGGGGCCAAGAGACCCAGTACTTC. Translated, it gives CASRPRGQETQYF.

The V and J genes are TRBV30 and TRBJ2-7; no clear D gene. In germline, CDR1 is GTSNPN, CDR2 SVGIG (reference sequence). The germline V and J ends were trimmed by 1 base and 0 bases, with 10 bases remaining between them. CDR3 length: 14 amino acids. CDR3 bases: TGTGCCTGGAGTGCCAATCGCGACTCCTACGAGCAGTACTTC. The encoded protein is CAWSANRDSYEQYF.

The chain carries TRBV7-7 and TRBJ2-2; D is unclear. With 5 bases removed from V and 1 base from J, the gap between germline ends came to 8 bases. The CDR3 sequence is 14 residues long. CDR1 and CDR2 (germline): SSHAT, FNYEAQ (reference sequence). The CDR3 sequence: CASSADENTGELFF. In nucleotides, the CDR3 is TGTGCCAGCAGCGCCGACGAGAACACCGGGGAGCTGTTTTTT.

This clonotype was picked up many times. This chain joins TRBV20-1 and TRBJ2-1; 9 nucleotides match TRBD1. This CDR3 has 13 amino acids. The V and J ends lost 6 bases and 8 bases, in that order; junction bases with no gene match: 8. Germline loops: CDR1 DFQATT, CDR2 SNEGSKA (reference sequence). Written as DNA, the CDR3 is TGCAGTGCCCGGGGACAGGGACGGGATGAGCAGTTCTTC. Its translation: CSARGQGRDEQFF.

The chain has TRBV2 and TRBJ1-2; 7 bases map to TRBD1. The CDR3 is 13 residues long. CDR1 SNHLY and CDR2 FYNNEI come from the germline V gene. V shed 4 bases, J shed 2 bases, and the junction held 1 base outside the gene matches. The CDR3 DNA sequence: TGTGCCAGCAGTGGACAGGGAAACTATGGCTACACCTTC. Translating it yields CASSGQGNYGYTF.

This clonotype was seen ten or more times. This chain connects TRBV6-2 or TRBV6-3 to TRBJ1-2; D is uncertain. The CDR3 is made up of 13 amino acids. Per germline, CDR1 MNHEY and CDR2 SVGEGT. V lost 0 bases, J lost 5 bases, and 7 bases lay in between. CDR3 DNA sequence: TGTGCCAGCAGTTACTCCTCGTATTATGGCTACACCTTC. Protein: CASSYSSYYGYTF.

This chain links TRBV5-8 with TRBJ2-7; D may be TRBD1 (5 bases). The CDR3 has 13 residues. V lost 6 bases to trimming and J lost 6 bases, with 16 bases between them. Germline-derived CDR1 and CDR2 are SGHTS and YDEGEE. The CDR3 here is CASKRMGQLEQYF. CDR3 bases: TGTGCCAGCAAGAGAATGGGGCAGCTCGAGCAGTACTTC.

This clonotype has at least ten counts. The rearrangement links TRBV28 to TRBJ1-1; maybe TRBD1 (6 bases). This CDR3 comprises 13 residues. Per germline, CDR1 MDHEN and CDR2 SYDVKM. Trimming removed 5 bases from V and 4 bases from J, with 11 bases in between. For the CDR3, the DNA is TGTGCCAGCAGTCAGGGGAGAGGCACTGAAGCTTTCTTT. This sequence encodes CASSQGRGTEAFF. Combining the CDR3 with reference TRBV28 and TRBJ1-1 gives the whole variable domain DVKVTQSSRYLVKRTGEKVFLECVQDMDHENMFWYRQDPGLGLRLIYFSYDVKMKEKGDIPEGYSVSREKKERFSLILESASTNQTSMYLCASSQGRGTEAFFGQGTRLTVV.

As regards this clonotype: Since a much larger clone is just one base distant, this may be a read error. V gene TRBV7-2 combines with J gene TRBJ2-4; 10 nucleotides match TRBD1. This CDR3 spans 18 amino acids. Germline CDR1 and CDR2: SGHTA and FQGNSA. V dropped 5 bases and J dropped 0; count of bases not matched to a gene: 10. Here the CDR3 DNA reads TGTGCCAGCAGCCCCGACAGGGGGCTCGCTTTAGCCAAAAACATTCAGTACTTC. It is translated as CASSPDRGLALAKNIQYF. Together with reference TRBV7-2 and TRBJ2-4, the CDR3 gives the full variable domain: GAGVSQSPSNKVTEKGKDVELRCDPISGHTALYWYRQSLGQGLEFLIYFQGNSAPDKSGLPSDRFSAERTGGSVSTLTIQRTQQEDSAVYLCASSPDRGLALAKNIQYFGAGTRLSVL.

This clonotype was observed at least ten times. CDR3 nucleotide sequence: TGTGCCAGCAGCCCGAGGACAGCCTCTGAAGCTTTCTTT. Its protein is CASSPRTASEAFF. V usage is TRBV7-9 and J usage is TRBJ1-1; D is perhaps TRBD1 (6 bases). The CDR3 runs to 13 residues. The ends were cut back, 5 bases at V and 6 bases at J, with 13 bases in the middle. Per germline, CDR1 SEHNR and CDR2 FQNEAQ (reference sequence).

This clonotype was seen more than once but under ten times. V and J are TRBV5-1 and TRBJ2-1, with 9 bases aligning to TRBD2. CDR1 and CDR2 from the germline V gene are SGHRS and YFSETQ. CDR3 size: 15 residues. V gave up 4 bases and J gave up 4 bases; unmatched junction bases: 6. This CDR3 reads CASSRPGLAYNEQFF. The CDR3 bases are TGCGCCAGCAGCCGCCCGGGACTAGCTTACAATGAGCAGTTCTTC.

This clonotype was observed a handful of times. J is TRBJ1-5 and V is TRBV28, with no clear D. Trimming cost V 2 bases and J 2 bases, with 10 bases left between them. The germline CDR1 and CDR2 sequences are MDHEN and SYDVKM. The length of the CDR3 is 15 residues. The CDR3 DNA follows: TGTGCCAGCAGTTTAAAGGGTTTCGGCAATCAGCCCCAGCATTTT. It yields the protein CASSLKGFGNQPQHF.